The present T cell receptor beta chain was sequenced within a study of blood T cell repertoires in COVID-19. About the research overall: Specimens from acute and convalescent COVID-19 originated in the United States, Italy and Spain. Nucleic acid was either cDNA or gDNA, and it came from T cells, B-cell-depleted T cells, or PBMCs.

Methods used by the authors: Nucleated cell counts were estimated from reference gene primer amplification. Assay: immunoSEQ multiplex PCR; the TCRdb copy retains only in-frame clones and omits some. V, J and clone size reflect that table, while D and trimming were determined from the DNA. Found here are 98,000 or so clones, approximately 88% of them singletons; the top ten hold about 5.1%. Germline lookup yields CDR1 KGHDR and CDR2 SFDVKD. Trimming took off 3 bases at V and 4 bases at J, with 6 bases between the two ends. The CDR3 totals 13 residues. What was sequenced was peripheral blood. The TCR was taken from a human donor in a cohort sampled during active COVID-19. The chain carries TRBV24-1 and TRBJ2-4; D not resolved. The CDR3 loop reads CATSDQKKNIQYF. DNA for the CDR3: TGTGCCACCAGTGATCAGAAGAAAAACATTCAGTACTTC.